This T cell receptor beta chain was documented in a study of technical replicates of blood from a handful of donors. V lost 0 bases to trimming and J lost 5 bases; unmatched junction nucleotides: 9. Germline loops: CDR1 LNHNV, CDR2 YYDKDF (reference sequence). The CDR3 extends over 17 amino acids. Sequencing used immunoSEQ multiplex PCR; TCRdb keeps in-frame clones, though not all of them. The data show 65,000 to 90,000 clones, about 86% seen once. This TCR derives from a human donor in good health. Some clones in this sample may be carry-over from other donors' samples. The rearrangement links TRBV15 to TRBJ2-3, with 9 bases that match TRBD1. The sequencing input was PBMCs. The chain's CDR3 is CATSRETLWTGEDTQYF. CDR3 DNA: TGTGCCACCAGCAGAGAGACCCTGTGGACAGGGGAAGATACGCAGTATTTT. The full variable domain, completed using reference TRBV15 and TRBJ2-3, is DAMVIQNPRYQVTQFGKPVTLSCSQTLNHNVMYWYQQKSSQAPKLLFHYYDKDFNNEADTPDNFQSRRPNTSFCFLDIRSPGLGDTAMYLCATSRETLWTGEDTQYFGPGTRLTVL.